The 26 T cell receptor beta chains presented below share a single source sample, sequenced in a study of CD8 T cells in Susac syndrome. The RNA input was about 0.45 to 1 ug, and it was reverse transcribed with random hexamers. Via MiXCR, TCRdb re-called the immunoSEQ multiplex PCR reads, giving one row per CDR3 protein. The sample lists more than 55,000 distinct CDR3 sequences; 96% were seen once. Specimen: CD4+ T cells from PBMCs. All receptors come from a human donor with multiple sclerosis.

The chain joins TRBV29-1 to TRBJ2-3; TRBD2 matches at 12 bases. CDR1 and CDR2 (germline): SQVTM, ANQGSEA. With 6 bases clipped from V and 8 bases from J, the junction kept 6 bases outside the gene matches. The CDR3 totals 13 residues. CDR3 DNA sequence: TGCAGCGTCCACCCGACTAGCGGGGGTACGCAGTATTTT. Protein sequence: CSVHPTSGGTQYF.

The J gene is TRBJ1-2, the V gene TRBV27; 9 bases line up with TRBD1. CDR1 is MNHEY, CDR2 SMNVEV, per germline (reference sequence). This CDR3 contains 13 residues. The V and J ends lost 6 bases and 6 bases, in that order; junction bases with no gene match: 5. In DNA, the CDR3 is TGTGCCAGCAGCCATGGGACAGGGAATGGCTACACCTTC. Its translation: CASSHGTGNGYTF.

The rearrangement joins TRBV5-1 to TRBJ2-5; perhaps TRBD2 as D (6 bases). The CDR3 length is 12 residues. The V gene lost 3 bases and the J gene lost 9 bases, with 12 bases spanning the gap. CDR1 SGHRS and CDR2 YFSETQ come from the germline V gene. CDR3 nucleotide sequence: TGCGCCAGCAGCTCGGGTTCGGGGGCCCAGTACTTC. Amino acid sequence: CASSSGSGAQYF.

This sequence joins TRBV20-1 and TRBJ2-7; 11 positions agree with TRBD1. Germline CDR1 DFQATT, CDR2 SNEGSKA (reference sequence). V was clipped by 1 base and J by 4 bases; unmatched bases: 3. This CDR3 has 14 amino acids. CDR3 DNA: TGCAGTGCTAGAGCCGGGACAGGGGGTTACGAGCAGTACTTC. This codes for CSARAGTGGYEQYF.

J is TRBJ2-5 and V is TRBV7-2; D may match TRBD1 or TRBD2 (6 bases each). With 5 bases removed from V and 5 bases from J, the gap between germline ends came to 18 bases. Per the germline V gene, CDR1 is SGHTA and CDR2 is FQGNSA. This CDR3 has 15 residues. CDR3 loop: CASSADPGARETQYF. The CDR3 DNA follows: TGTGCCAGCAGCGCCGACCCGGGGGCGAGGGAGACCCAGTACTTC. Full variable domain (missing parts from reference TRBV7-2 and TRBJ2-5): GAGVSQSPSNKVTEKGKDVELRCDPISGHTALYWYRQSLGQGLEFLIYFQGNSAPDKSGLPSDRFSAERTGGSVSTLTIQRTQQEDSAVYLCASSADPGARETQYFGPGTRLLVL.

The chain carries TRBV29-1 and TRBJ2-7, with 8 bases identical to TRBD1. After removal of 6 bases from V and 4 bases from J, the junction contained 8 bases not matched to a gene. Germline V gene data show CDR1 as SQVTM and CDR2 as ANQGSEA. CDR3 length equals 13 residues. The chain's CDR3 is CSVQTTGAYEQYF. The CDR3 nucleotides are TGCAGCGTGCAAACGACAGGGGCTTACGAGCAGTACTTC.

The chain's CDR3 is CASSQDSRGSTDTQYF. CDR3 nucleotide sequence: TGTGCCAGCAGCCAAGACTCGCGGGGGAGCACAGATACGCAGTATTTT. The chain is built from TRBV3-1 and TRBJ2-3; 7 bases map to TRBD2. V lost 0 bases, J lost 0 bases, and 3 bases stayed unmatched. CDR1 and CDR2 from the germline V gene are LGHDT and YNNKEL (reference sequence). The CDR3 is made up of 16 amino acids.

The genes are TRBV5-1 and TRBJ2-7; unclear D gene. V dropped 0 bases and J dropped 5 bases, with 15 bases sitting between them. Germline V gene data show CDR1 as SGHRS and CDR2 as YFSETQ. CDR3 length equals 15 residues. The CDR3 sequence: CASSLGWTEADEQYF. CDR3 coding DNA: TGCGCCAGCAGCTTGGGCTGGACGGAAGCCGACGAGCAGTACTTC.

This CDR3 reads CSARAGIEQFF. CDR3 DNA: TGCAGTGCTAGAGCGGGTATTGAGCAGTTCTTC. This sequence joins TRBV20-1 and TRBJ2-1, with D hard to call. This CDR3 comprises 11 residues. Looked up from germline, CDR1 is DFQATT and CDR2 is SNEGSKA (reference sequence). Trimming left V 1 base short and J 9 bases short, with 7 bases between.

V and J are TRBV6-2 or TRBV6-3 and TRBJ2-5; TRBD1 matches at 9 bases. The V segment lost 4 bases and the J segment 0 bases; nucleotides outside the gene matches: 3. CDR3 length: 15 amino acids. Germline V gene lookup returns CDR1 MNHEY and CDR2 SVGEGT. This CDR3 is CASSSGQGYQETQYF. CDR3 bases: TGTGCCAGCAGTTCCGGACAGGGGTACCAAGAGACCCAGTACTTC.

The V gene is TRBV28, the J gene TRBJ1-1, with TRBD1 identical over 7 bases. This CDR3 is 18 amino acids long. CDR1 is MDHEN and CDR2 is SYDVKM in the germline V gene. Unmatched junction bases numbered 21, after V lost 6 bases and J lost 5 bases. The CDR3: CASSQRRRGRDRATEAFF. The CDR3 coding sequence is TGTGCCAGCAGCCAAAGGCGGAGGGGGCGCGATCGGGCTACTGAAGCTTTCTTT.

This chain joins TRBV20-1 and TRBJ2-1, with 13 bases lining up with TRBD2. CDR1 is DFQATT, CDR2 SNEGSKA, per germline (reference sequence). The CDR3 runs 22 residues. V gave up 1 base and J gave up 2 bases; unmatched junction bases: 20. The chain's CDR3 is CSARARFRTSGGASSTYNEQFF. CDR3 nucleotides: TGCAGTGCTAGAGCCCGTTTTCGAACTAGCGGGGGGGCCTCGTCTACCTACAATGAGCAGTTCTTC.

The V gene is TRBV29-1, the J gene TRBJ2-1; TRBD1 aligns across 7 bases. Unmatched junction bases numbered 8, after V lost 7 bases and J lost 8 bases. Germline values: CDR1 SQVTM, CDR2 ANQGSEA. This CDR3 is built from 12 residues. The CDR3 protein is CSALDRIYEQFF. CDR3 DNA sequence: TGCAGCGCCTTGGACAGGATTTATGAGCAGTTCTTC.

The genes are TRBV29-1 and TRBJ1-1, with D possibly matching TRBD1 (5 bases). The CDR3 loop spans 13 amino acids. V was cut by 2 bases and J by 5 bases, with 12 bases left in between. CDR1 is SQVTM and CDR2 is ANQGSEA in the germline V gene. The CDR3 sequence is CSVEMGRETEAFF. CDR3 in DNA: TGCAGCGTTGAAATGGGGCGCGAGACTGAAGCTTTCTTT.

The chain joins TRBV29-1 to TRBJ2-3; 9 positions match TRBD1. Germline V gives CDR1 SQVTM, CDR2 ANQGSEA. The CDR3 spans 14 residues. V lost 3 bases to trimming and J lost 5 bases; unmatched junction nucleotides: 6. DNA for the CDR3: TGCAGCGTTGATGCGGGACAGGGCATAGATACGCAGTATTTT. Its protein product is CSVDAGQGIDTQYF.

CDR3 loop: CASSQGPTGRVWQPQHF. CDR3 sequence (DNA): TGCGCCAGCAGCCAAGGACCGACAGGGCGGGTTTGGCAGCCCCAGCATTTT. The chain employs TRBV4-1 and TRBJ1-5, with 7 bases matching TRBD1. V trimming: 1 base; J trimming: 7 bases; junction bases outside the gene matches: 13. The length of the CDR3 is 17 residues. Per the germline V gene, CDR1 is MGHRA and CDR2 is YSYEKL.

This clonotype was detected only once. The rearrangement uses TRBV19 and TRBJ2-2; D might be TRBD2 (5 bases). V was cut by 7 bases and J by 6 bases, with 21 bases left in between. This CDR3 has 16 amino acids. The germline CDR1 and CDR2 sequences are LNHDA and SQIVND (reference sequence). The chain's CDR3 is CASTQHAEPGAGELFF. The DNA of the CDR3 is TGTGCCAGTACCCAGCACGCTGAACCCGGGGCCGGGGAGCTGTTTTTT.

V gene TRBV11-3 combines with J gene TRBJ1-4; D is ambiguous. This CDR3 is built from 11 residues. Trimming left V 2 bases short and J 5 bases short, with 0 bases between. Germline CDR1 and CDR2: SGHNT and YENEEA. The CDR3 nucleotides are TGTGCCAGCAGCTTAAATGAAAAACTGTTTTTT. It codes for CASSLNEKLFF. Variable domain in full (rest from reference TRBV11-3 and TRBJ1-4): EAGVVQSPRYKIIEKKQPVAFWCNPISGHNTLYWYLQNLGQGPELLIRYENEEAVDDSQLPKDRFSAERLKGVDSTLKIQPAELGDSAVYLCASSLNEKLFFGSGTQLSVL.

This clonotype was seen more than once but under ten times. The V call is TRBV7-2, the J call TRBJ2-1, with 11 bases that match TRBD2. Germline CDR1 is SGHTA and CDR2 is FQGNSA. Losses at the gene ends were 8 bases for V and 4 bases for J; bases not matched to a gene: 10. The CDR3 spans 16 residues. The CDR3 bases are TGTGCCAGCGCGAACCCCGGGACTAGCGGTTACAATGAGCAGTTCTTC. Translating it yields CASANPGTSGYNEQFF. The entire variable domain, with the rest obtained from reference TRBV7-2 and TRBJ2-1, is as follows: GAGVSQSPSNKVTEKGKDVELRCDPISGHTALYWYRQSLGQGLEFLIYFQGNSAPDKSGLPSDRFSAERTGGSVSTLTIQRTQQEDSAVYLCASANPGTSGYNEQFFGPGTRLTVL.

This rearrangement joins TRBV12-3 or TRBV12-4 to TRBJ1-6; no firm D call. The CDR3 extends over 14 amino acids. V was trimmed by 2 bases and J by 4 bases, leaving 6 bases between them. CDR3 protein: CASSLFGYNSPLHF. CDR3 coding DNA: TGTGCCAGCAGTTTATTCGGGTATAATTCACCCCTCCACTTT.

This clonotype has just one count. J is TRBJ2-6 and V is TRBV3-1; D possibly matches TRBD1 or TRBD2 (5 bases each). The CDR3 is 20 residues long. Germline CDR1 is LGHDT and CDR2 is YNNKEL (reference sequence). V was cut by 4 bases and J by 0 bases, with 22 bases left in between. The CDR3 reads CASSPDGVRTFSSGANVLTF. CDR3 sequence (DNA): TGTGCCAGCAGCCCAGACGGGGTAAGGACATTTAGCTCTGGGGCCAACGTCCTGACTTTC.

The chain has TRBV19 and TRBJ1-1; the D is unclear. V was shortened by 3 bases and J by 1 base, with 6 bases between the two germline ends. CDR1 and CDR2 (germline): LNHDA, SQIVND (reference sequence). The CDR3 totals 13 residues. CDR3 DNA: TGTGCCAGTAGTATTGACAAGAACACTGAAGCTTTCTTT. Amino acid sequence: CASSIDKNTEAFF.

The chain has TRBV7-2 and TRBJ2-2, with TRBD2 identical over 11 bases. The CDR3 has 16 amino acids. V was clipped by 5 bases and J by 5 bases; unmatched bases: 7. The germline gives CDR1 SGHTA, CDR2 FQGNSA. The CDR3 sequence: CASSSHLAGGTGELFF. CDR3 coding DNA: TGTGCCAGCAGCAGTCATCTAGCGGGGGGTACCGGGGAGCTGTTTTTT.

The chain has TRBV29-1 and TRBJ1-4, with 8 bases that match TRBD1. V trimming: 5 bases; J trimming: 8 bases; junction bases outside the gene matches: 10. This CDR3 has 14 residues. In germline, CDR1 is SQVTM, CDR2 ANQGSEA. CDR3 coding DNA: TGCAGCGTTACACGACAGGGGATGAGGGAAAAACTGTTTTTT. Encoded protein: CSVTRQGMREKLFF.

CDR3 coding DNA: TGTGCCAGCAGCTTATACAGAAACTATGGCTACACCTTC. Protein sequence: CASSLYRNYGYTF. The chain has TRBV7-8 and TRBJ1-2; D not resolved. This CDR3 comprises 13 residues. Trimming removed 2 bases at V and 2 bases at J, with 6 bases between. Germline CDR1 and CDR2: SGHVS and FQNEAQ.

The chain recombines TRBV6-5 with TRBJ2-3, with TRBD2 as a possible D gene (5 bases). Looked up from germline, CDR1 is MNHEY and CDR2 is SVGAGI. The CDR3 extends over 15 amino acids. V was trimmed by 4 bases and J by 2 bases, leaving 13 bases between them. CDR3 sequence reads: CASSSEALFTDTQYF. DNA of the CDR3: TGTGCCAGCAGTTCGGAGGCCCTATTCACAGATACGCAGTATTTT.